The 9 T cell receptor beta chains listed next were all sequenced from one sample in a study of T cell changes during pregnancy in multiple sclerosis (dated by TCRdb to the late 2010s). Receptors were amplified or captured by the immunoSEQ multiplex PCR assay. This immuneACCESS table, as held by TCRdb, lists in-frame sequences with V and J called but not all clones. Of the missing ones, under half trace to an unresolved V gene in checked studies; the others have no known cause. The sample table shows around 39,000 clones, and 85% to 95% are seen once. Of the sample, 1.2% falls within the top ten clones. What was sequenced was PBMCs (not recorded whether the cells were cultured). These receptors were taken from a female donor with multiple sclerosis, enrolled in a pregnancy study.

The chain carries TRBV5-1 and TRBJ2-1, with 11 bases lining up with TRBD2. Germline V gives CDR1 SGHRS, CDR2 YFSETQ. V lost 4 bases, J lost 3 bases, and 3 bases stayed unmatched. CDR3 length: 15 amino acids. The DNA for the CDR3 is TGCGCCAGCAGCGCGGGACTAGCGGTCTACAATGAGCAGTTCTTC. As protein: CASSAGLAVYNEQFF.

V and J are TRBV18 and TRBJ1-1; D remains ambiguous. Germline loops: CDR1 KGHSH, CDR2 LQKENI. This CDR3 comprises 13 residues. V was trimmed by 3 bases and J by 0 bases, leaving 5 bases between them. CDR3 protein: CASSPDLNTEAFF. DNA of the CDR3: TGTGCCAGCTCACCGGACTTGAACACTGAAGCTTTCTTT.

CDR3 nucleotides: TGTGCCAGTAGTACCTGGACAGTTAGCAATCAGCCCCAGCATTTT. It is translated as CASSTWTVSNQPQHF. The chain couples TRBV19 to TRBJ1-5; TRBD1 might be the D (6 bases). This CDR3 contains 15 residues. V was pared by 4 bases and J by 0 bases, with 10 bases between. CDR1 is LNHDA and CDR2 is SQIVND in the germline V gene (reference sequence).

V and J are TRBV21-1 and TRBJ1-5; TRBD1, the table's D call, lacks a check against the DNA. TRBV21-1 has pseudogene status. The CDR3 is 16 amino acids. CDR3 DNA: TGTGCCAGCAGCAAAGGGTATCAGGGTCTGGATCAGCCCCAGCATTTT. The encoded protein is CASSKGYQGLDQPQHF.

This chain uses TRBV5-1 with TRBJ1-2, with D possibly TRBD1 on 6 matching bases. V lost 4 bases and J lost 5, with 12 bases in between. The CDR3 consists of 13 residues. Germline V gene data show CDR1 as SGHRS and CDR2 as YFSETQ. CDR3 amino acids: CASSPGQIYGYTF. The CDR3 coding sequence is TGCGCCAGCAGCCCTGGACAGATATATGGCTACACCTTC. The variable domain in full, with the rest retrieved from reference TRBV5-1 and TRBJ1-2, is KAGVTQTPRYLIKTRGQQVTLSCSPISGHRSVSWYQQTPGQGLQFLFEYFSETQRNKGNFPGRFSGRQFSNSRSEMNVSTLELGDSALYLCASSPGQIYGYTFGSGTRLTVV.

The V and J genes are TRBV6-4 and TRBJ2-2; TRBD1 might be the D (5 bases). Deletions cut 4 bases from V and 5 bases from J, with 8 bases between. In germline, CDR1 is MRHNA, CDR2 SNTAGT. The length of the CDR3 is 13 residues. CDR3 residues: CASSVKGTGELFF. In nucleotides, the CDR3 is TGTGCCAGCAGTGTGAAGGGGACCGGGGAGCTGTTTTTT.

V is TRBV11-2 and J is TRBJ1-4; 8 bases are shared with TRBD1. There are 15 residues in the CDR3. The V segment lost 5 bases and the J segment 4 bases; nucleotides outside the gene matches: 6. Germline CDR1 is SGHAT and CDR2 is FQNNGV. In DNA, the CDR3 is TGTGCCAGCAGCCGGGGGGGACAGGTTAATGAAAAACTGTTTTTT. Amino acid sequence: CASSRGGQVNEKLFF.

The chain carries TRBV7-9 and TRBJ2-3, with no clear D. The CDR3 contains 17 residues. Trimming removed 5 bases from V and 4 bases from J, with 22 bases in between. Germline V gives CDR1 SEHNR, CDR2 FQNEAQ (reference sequence). The CDR3 nucleotides are TGTGCCAGCAGCCTAAAAGAGACTGGACGGGTCGCAGATACGCAGTATTTT. As protein: CASSLKETGRVADTQYF.

This clone was observed once. The rearrangement links TRBV7-9 to TRBJ1-4, with D perhaps TRBD1 (5 bases). The CDR3 covers 14 residues. Trimming cost V 5 bases and J 8 bases, with 15 bases left between them. Germline lookup yields CDR1 SEHNR and CDR2 FQNEAQ (reference sequence). In DNA form, the CDR3 reads TGTGCCAGCAGCAGCCAATGGGCAGGGGAAAAACTGTTTTTT. It translates to CASSSQWAGEKLFF. Full variable domain (outside the CDR3, taken from reference TRBV7-9 and TRBJ1-4): DTGVSQNPRHKITKRGQNVTFRCDPISEHNRLYWYRQTLGQGPEFLTYFQNEAQLEKSRLLSDRFSAERPKGSFSTLEIQRTEQGDSAMYLCASSSQWAGEKLFFGSGTQLSVL.